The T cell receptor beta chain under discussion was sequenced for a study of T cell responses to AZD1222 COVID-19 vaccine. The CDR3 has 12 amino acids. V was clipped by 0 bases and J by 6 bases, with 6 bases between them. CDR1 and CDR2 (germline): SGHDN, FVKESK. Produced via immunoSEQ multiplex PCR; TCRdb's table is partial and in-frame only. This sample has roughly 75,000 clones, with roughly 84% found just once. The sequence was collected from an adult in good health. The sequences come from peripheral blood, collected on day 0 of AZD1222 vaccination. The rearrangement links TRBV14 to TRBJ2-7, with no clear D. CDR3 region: CASSQDQSEQYF. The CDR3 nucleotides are TGTGCCAGCAGCCAAGATCAGAGCGAGCAGTACTTC.